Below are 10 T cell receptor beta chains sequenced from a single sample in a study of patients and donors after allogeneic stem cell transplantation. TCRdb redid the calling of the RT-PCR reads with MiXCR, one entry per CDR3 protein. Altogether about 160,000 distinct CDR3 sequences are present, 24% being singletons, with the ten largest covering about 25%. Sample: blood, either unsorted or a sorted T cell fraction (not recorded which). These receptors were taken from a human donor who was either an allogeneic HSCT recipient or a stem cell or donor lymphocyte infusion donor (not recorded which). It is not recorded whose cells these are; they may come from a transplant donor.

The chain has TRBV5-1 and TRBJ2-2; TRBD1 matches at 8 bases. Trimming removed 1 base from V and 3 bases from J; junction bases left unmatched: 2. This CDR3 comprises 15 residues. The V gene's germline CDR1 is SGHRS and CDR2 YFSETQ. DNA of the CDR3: TGCGCCAGCAGCTTGTTGGACAGGGACACCGGGGAGCTGTTTTTT. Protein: CASSLLDRDTGELFF.

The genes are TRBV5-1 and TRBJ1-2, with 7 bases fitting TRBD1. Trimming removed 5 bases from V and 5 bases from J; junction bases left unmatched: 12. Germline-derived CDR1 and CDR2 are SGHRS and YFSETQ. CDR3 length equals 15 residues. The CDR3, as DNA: TGCGCCAGCAGACGACTCCAGGGGGAAGATTATGGCTACACCTTC. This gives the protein CASRRLQGEDYGYTF.

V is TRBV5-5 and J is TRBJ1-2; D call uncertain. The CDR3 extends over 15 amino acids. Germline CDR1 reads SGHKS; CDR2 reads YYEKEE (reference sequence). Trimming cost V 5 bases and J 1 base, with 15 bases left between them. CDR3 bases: TGTGCCAGCAGGCGGCAGGCTGGGAATAACTATGGCTACACCTTC. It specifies CASRRQAGNNYGYTF.

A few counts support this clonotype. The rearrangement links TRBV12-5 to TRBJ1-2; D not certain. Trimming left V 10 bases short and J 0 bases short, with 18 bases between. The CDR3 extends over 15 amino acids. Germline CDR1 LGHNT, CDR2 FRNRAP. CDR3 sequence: CAITSWIHANYGYTF. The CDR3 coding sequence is TGTGCTATCACATCATGGATACACGCTAACTATGGCTACACCTTC.

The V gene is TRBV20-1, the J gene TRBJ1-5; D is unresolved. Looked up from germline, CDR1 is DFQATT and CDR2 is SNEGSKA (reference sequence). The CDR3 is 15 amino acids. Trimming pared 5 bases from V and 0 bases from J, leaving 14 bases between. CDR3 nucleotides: TGCAGTGCTGGCCCTTACGATTATAGCAATCAGCCCCAGCATTTT. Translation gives CSAGPYDYSNQPQHF.

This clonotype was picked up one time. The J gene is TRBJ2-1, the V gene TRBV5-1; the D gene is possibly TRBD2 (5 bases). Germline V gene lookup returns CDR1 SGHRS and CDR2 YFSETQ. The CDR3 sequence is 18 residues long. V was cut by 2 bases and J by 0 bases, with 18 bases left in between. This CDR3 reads CASSFRGQIFSSYNEQFF. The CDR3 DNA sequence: TGCGCCAGCAGCTTTCGCGGGCAGATTTTTAGCTCCTACAATGAGCAGTTCTTC.

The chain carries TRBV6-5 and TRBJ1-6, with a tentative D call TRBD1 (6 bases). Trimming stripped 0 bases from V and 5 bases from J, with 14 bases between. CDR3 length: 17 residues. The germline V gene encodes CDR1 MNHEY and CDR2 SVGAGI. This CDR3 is CASSYSWTEGNNSPLHF. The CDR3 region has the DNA TGTGCCAGCAGTTACTCCTGGACAGAGGGTAATAATTCACCCCTCCACTTT.

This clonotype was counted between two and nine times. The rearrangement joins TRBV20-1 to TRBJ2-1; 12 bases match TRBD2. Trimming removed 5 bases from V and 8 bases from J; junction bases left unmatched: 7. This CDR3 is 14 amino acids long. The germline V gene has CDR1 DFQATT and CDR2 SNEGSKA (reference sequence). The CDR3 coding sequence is TGCAGTGCTGTACTAGCGGGAGGCCGCGATGAGCAGTTCTTC. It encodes CSAVLAGGRDEQFF.

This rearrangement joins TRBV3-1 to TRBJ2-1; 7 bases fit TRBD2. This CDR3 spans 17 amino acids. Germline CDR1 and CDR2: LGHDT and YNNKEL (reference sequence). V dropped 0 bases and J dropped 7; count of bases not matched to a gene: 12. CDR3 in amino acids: CASSQDPAGAQNNEQFF. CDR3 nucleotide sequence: TGTGCCAGCAGCCAAGACCCGGCGGGAGCACAGAATAATGAGCAGTTCTTC.

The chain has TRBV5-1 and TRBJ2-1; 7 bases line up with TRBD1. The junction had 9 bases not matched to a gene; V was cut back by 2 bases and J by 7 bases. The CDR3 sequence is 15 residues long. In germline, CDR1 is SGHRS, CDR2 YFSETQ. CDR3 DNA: TGCGCCAGCAGCTTCAGATGGGACAGTAAAAATGAGCAGTTCTTC. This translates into CASSFRWDSKNEQFF. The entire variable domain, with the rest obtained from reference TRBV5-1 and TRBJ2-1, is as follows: KAGVTQTPRYLIKTRGQQVTLSCSPISGHRSVSWYQQTPGQGLQFLFEYFSETQRNKGNFPGRFSGRQFSNSRSEMNVSTLELGDSALYLCASSFRWDSKNEQFFGPGTRLTVL.